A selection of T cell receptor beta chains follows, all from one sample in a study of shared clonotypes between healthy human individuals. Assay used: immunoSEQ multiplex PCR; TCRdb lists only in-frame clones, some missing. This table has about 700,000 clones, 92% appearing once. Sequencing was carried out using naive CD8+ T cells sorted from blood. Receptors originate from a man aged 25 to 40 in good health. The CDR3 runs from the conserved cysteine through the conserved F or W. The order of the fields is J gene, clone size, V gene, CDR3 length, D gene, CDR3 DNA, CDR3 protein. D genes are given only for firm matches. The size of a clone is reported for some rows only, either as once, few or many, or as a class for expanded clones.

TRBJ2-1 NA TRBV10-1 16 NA TGCGCCAGCAGTGCGGGAGCGGGCCAACTTAACAATGAGCAGTTCTTC CASSAGAGQLNNEQFF
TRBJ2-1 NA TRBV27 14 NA TGTGCCAGCAGTTCTGACTCCCCTGGGAATGAGCAGTTCTTC CASSSDSPGNEQFF
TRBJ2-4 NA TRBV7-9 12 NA TGTGCCAGCAGCGTATCCGGGACATTCAAGGACTTC CASSVSGTFKDF
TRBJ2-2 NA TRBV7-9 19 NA TGTGCCAGCAGCATGGGAGGTGCTGCCTCGAGTACCAACACCGGGGAGCTGTTTTTT CASSMGGAASSTNTGELFF
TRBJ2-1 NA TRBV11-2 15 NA TGTGCCAGCTGCCCCACAGGGCACCTGGACAATGAGCAGTTCTTC CASCPTGHLDNEQFF
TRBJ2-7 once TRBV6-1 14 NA TGTGCCAGCAGTGACGCTAGGCCTACCTACGAGCAGTACTTC CASSDARPTYEQYF
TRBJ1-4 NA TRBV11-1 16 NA TGTGCCAGCAGCTTGGACTCTAGACAGATAAATGAAAAACTGTTTTTT CASSLDSRQINEKLFF
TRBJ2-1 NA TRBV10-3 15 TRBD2 TGTGCCATCACCAATTCACCGGGACTAGAGAATGAGCAGTTCTTC CAITNSPGLENEQFF
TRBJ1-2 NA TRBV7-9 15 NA TGTGCCAGCAGCTCTACGGCCCTTTTATTGAGAGGCTACACCTTC CASSSTALLLRGYTF
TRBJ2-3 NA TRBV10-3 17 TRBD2 TGTGCCATTGGAACGAGGGAGGGCCAAGTCAGTCCAGATACGCAGTATTTT CAIGTREGQVSPDTQYF
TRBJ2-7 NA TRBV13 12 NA TGTGCCAGCAGCCTCCATTCCTACGAGCAGTACTTC CASSLHSYEQYF
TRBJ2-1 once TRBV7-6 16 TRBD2 TGTGCCAGCAGCCCTGTGCGGGGGACTAGCGGGAGAGAGCAGTTCTTC CASSPVRGTSGREQFF
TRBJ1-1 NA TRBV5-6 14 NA TGTGCCAGCAGCCCCCTGGGGGAGAACACTGAAGCTTTCTTT CASSPLGENTEAFF
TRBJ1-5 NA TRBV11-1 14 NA TGTGCCAGCAGCTCCCCCGGGATGGATCAGCCCCAGCATTTT CASSSPGMDQPQHF
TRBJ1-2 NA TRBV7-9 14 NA TGTGCCAGCAGCTTAGTTTTCGGAGAGAACGGCTACACCTTC CASSLVFGENGYTF
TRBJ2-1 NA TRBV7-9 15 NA TGTGCCAGCAGTCCCTCGGTGCGCACCTCGAATGAGCAGTTCTTC CASSPSVRTSNEQFF
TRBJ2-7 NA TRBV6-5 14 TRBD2 TGTGCCAGCAGTTACCAAGCGGGAGCCCGCGAGCAGTACTTC CASSYQAGAREQYF
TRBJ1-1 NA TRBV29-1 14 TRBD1 TGCAGCGTTGAAGGGACAGGGAGTGGCACTGAAGCTTTCTTT CSVEGTGSGTEAFF
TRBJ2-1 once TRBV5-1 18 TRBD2 TGCGCCAGCAGCCAATGGGGGTGGGCAGAACTAGCGGGAGTTGATGAGTTCTTC CASSQWGWAELAGVDEFF
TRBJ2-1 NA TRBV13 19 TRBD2 TGTGCCAGCAGATCACCGGGACTAGCGGGAGTAAAGGCTGCGGATGAGCAGTTCTTC CASRSPGLAGVKAADEQFF
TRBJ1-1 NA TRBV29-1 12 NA TGCAGCGTCGAGACCAGGGGCACTGAAGCTTTCTTT CSVETRGTEAFF
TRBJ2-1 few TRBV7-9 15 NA TGTGCCAGCAGCTTAATCAGCGGAACTAACAATGAGCAGTTCTTC CASSLISGTNNEQFF
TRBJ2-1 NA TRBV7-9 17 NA TGTGCCAGCAGCTTAGGTCCCCCGGGGAGCTCCTACAATGAGCAGTTCTTC CASSLGPPGSSYNEQFF
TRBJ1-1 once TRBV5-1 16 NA TGCGCCAGCAGCTTGGTCGTAGTAGGAGGCAACACTGAAGCTTTCTTT CASSLVVVGGNTEAFF
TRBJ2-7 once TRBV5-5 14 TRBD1 TGTGCCAGCAGTTGGGACAGGGGGCTGGACGAGCAGTACTTC CASSWDRGLDEQYF
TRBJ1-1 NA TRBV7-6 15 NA TGTGCCAGCAGCCTAGGGGGGGCCCCGGGCACTGAAGCTTTCTTT CASSLGGAPGTEAFF
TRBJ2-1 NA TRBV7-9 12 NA TGTGCCAGCAGCTTGACTTTTAGCGAGCAGTTCTTC CASSLTFSEQFF
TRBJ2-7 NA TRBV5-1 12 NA TGCGCCAGCAGCTTGGTAGACGACGAGCAGTACTTC CASSLVDDEQYF
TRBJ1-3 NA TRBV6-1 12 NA TGTGCCAGCAGATCGGGAAGAAACACCATATATTTT CASRSGRNTIYF
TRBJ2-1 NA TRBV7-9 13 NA TGTGCCAGCAGCTTAGCGGGATGGAATGAGCAGTTCTTC CASSLAGWNEQFF
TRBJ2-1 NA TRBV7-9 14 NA TGTGCCAGCTTCGGTCAGAGTGAGTCCAATGAGCAGTTCTTC CASFGQSESNEQFF
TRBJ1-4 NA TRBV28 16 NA TGTGCCAGCAGTTTTCGGGGCACTCGGAACAGATTTGAACTGTTTTTT CASSFRGTRNRFELFF
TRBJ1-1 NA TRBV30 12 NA TGTGCCTGGGGTCAACCCACAGGGGAAGCTTTCTTT CAWGQPTGEAFF
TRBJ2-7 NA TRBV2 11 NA TGTGCCAGCGACATCGCCTACGAGCAGTACTTC CASDIAYEQYF
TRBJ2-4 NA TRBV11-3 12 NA TGTGCCAGCAGGGTAGCCAAAAACATTCAGTACTTC CASRVAKNIQYF
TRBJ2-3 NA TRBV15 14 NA TGTGCCACCAGCAGCCAATCGGACACAGATACGCAGTATTTT CATSSQSDTDTQYF
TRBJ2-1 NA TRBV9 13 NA TGTGCCAGCAGCGTAGGCGGATCGAATGAGCAGTTCTTC CASSVGGSNEQFF
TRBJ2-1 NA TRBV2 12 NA TGTGTAAGAGTAAGCTCCTACAATGAGCAGTTCTTC CVRVSSYNEQFF
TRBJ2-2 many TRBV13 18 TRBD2 TGTGCCAGCAGCTTAACGCTGGCCGGGACTAGCGGGCCCGGGGAGCTGTTTTTT CASSLTLAGTSGPGELFF
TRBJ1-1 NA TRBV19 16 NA TGTGCCAGTAGTATACCCCAGTGGGGAGTCAACACTGAAGCTTTCTTT CASSIPQWGVNTEAFF
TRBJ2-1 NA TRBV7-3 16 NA TGTGCCAGCAGCCCCCAGCAGGCCGTTTCCTACAATGAGCAGTTCTTC CASSPQQAVSYNEQFF
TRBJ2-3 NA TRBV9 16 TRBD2 TGTGCCAGCAGCGGAGCGAGCGGGAGCCCCCCAGATACGCAGTATTTT CASSGASGSPPDTQYF
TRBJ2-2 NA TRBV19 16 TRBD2 TGTGCCAGTACCACCAGCGGGAGGGCACTCACCGGGGAGCTGTTTTTT CASTTSGRALTGELFF
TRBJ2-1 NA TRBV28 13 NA TGTGCCAGCACGGGGGTTAGTGGGGTTGAGCAGTTCTTC CASTGVSGVEQFF
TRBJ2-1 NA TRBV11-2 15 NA TGTGCCAGCACCGGTCCGGGGGTCACCTACAATGAGCAGTTCTTC CASTGPGVTYNEQFF